The sequence of this T cell receptor beta chain was determined in a study of OX40 agonist ivuxolimab in advanced cancers. The CDR3 has 14 amino acids. Looked up from germline, CDR1 is MNHNS and CDR2 is SASEGT. V gave up 5 bases and J gave up 1 base, with 11 bases separating them. Broader study findings: Dose levels from 0.1 to 3.0 mg/kg saw CD4+ and CD8+ blood T cells expand clonally by week 6. Clonal expansion was among the lowest in partial responders at 0.1-3.0 mg/kg, especially CD8+. On average, CD8+ T cells had more expanded clones than CD4+.

Note on this clone: Its antigen is not identified.

TCRdb keeps only in-frame clones here, not all; method: immunoSEQ multiplex PCR. This table holds approximately 44,000 clones, 65% to 85% found once. Blood draws occurred at baseline, cycle 4 day 1, and cycle 7 day 1. The rearrangement links TRBV6-1 to TRBJ1-1; D is unclear. The TCR comes from an adult with an advanced solid tumor such as melanoma, head and neck, liver or kidney cancer. The source material was CD4+ or CD8+ T cells sorted from blood, sampled in a trial of the OX40 agonist ivuxolimab. The CDR3: CASSLYDSNTEAFF. DNA of the CDR3: TGTGCCAGCAGTCTCTACGATTCGAACACTGAAGCTTTCTTT.